This record looks at one TCR beta chain sequence and its context. Repertoires were generated with immunoSEQ multiplex PCR, while TCRdb's copy carries only in-frame clones and drops some. There are about 2 million clones in the sample; about 95% occur only once, and 1.2% lies in the top ten. These data are taken from a study of shared clonotypes between healthy human individuals. CD45RO-negative cells were positively selected for CCR7, leaving out terminally differentiated effector memory CD45RA+ cells. This CDR3 region has 16 residues. The germline CDR1 and CDR2 sequences are ENHRY and SYGVKD. V was clipped by 3 bases and J by 5 bases, with 16 bases between them.

Sequences were obtained from naive CD8+ T cells sorted from blood. This receptor was identified in a man between 18 and 35 years old in good health. V usage is TRBV10-3 and J usage is TRBJ2-2; D call uncertain. The CDR3 nucleotides are TGTGCCATCAGTGACCCAGTCAGCGACGGGACCGGGGAGCTGTTTTTT. This codes for CAISDPVSDGTGELFF.